Listed here are 29 T cell receptor beta chains from one sample, sequenced in a study of T cells in Graves' hyperthyroidism and ophthalmopathy. Amplification targeted TCR beta CDR3 regions from RNA transcripts. A set of HTBI primers served as the primers for a first-round RT-PCR of the TCR CDR3. One entry per CDR3 protein results from TCRdb running MiXCR on the multiplex PCR reads. The repertoire holds nearly 600,000 distinct CDR3 sequences, 14% seen once, with 7% to 9% in the top ten. Sequenced material: blood. Receptors were obtained from a young woman with Graves' ophthalmopathy.

The rearrangement uses TRBV7-2 and TRBJ1-2; 9 bases fit TRBD1. Germline CDR1 is SGHTA and CDR2 is FQGNSA. The CDR3 runs to 15 residues. Trimming cost V 1 base and J 5 bases; bases outside gene matches: 5. Here the CDR3 reads CASSLVADRGYGYTF. The CDR3, as DNA: TGTGCCAGCAGCTTAGTTGCTGACAGGGGGTATGGCTACACCTTC.

With regard to this clonotype: A much larger clone differs from this one at a single base, so this may be a read error. The V and J genes are TRBV9 and TRBJ2-5; D is ambiguous. CDR1 and CDR2 (germline): SGDLS, YYNGEE. CDR3 length equals 16 residues. This chain's CDR3 is CASSVGDKTYQETHYF. The CDR3 DNA is TGTGCCAGCAGCGTAGGTGACAAAACCTACCAAGAGACCCATTACTTC.

There are many counts of this clonotype. The chain joins TRBV2 to TRBJ2-7; D gene ambiguous. This CDR3 is 12 amino acids long. V gave up 2 bases and J gave up 4 bases, with 6 bases separating them. Per germline, CDR1 SNHLY and CDR2 FYNNEI. DNA for the CDR3: TGTGCCAGCAGTGAATTGGGTTACGAGCAGTACTTC. Its protein is CASSELGYEQYF.

This clonotype was recorded at least ten times. The DNA for the CDR3 is TGTGCCAGCAGTTTGTGGTCGAGAGGGGCGGGAGATAGCGAGCAGTACTTC. It encodes CASSLWSRGAGDSEQYF. The V and J genes are TRBV28 and TRBJ2-7; TRBD2 aligns across 7 bases. The CDR3 runs to 17 residues. With 3 bases clipped from V and 6 bases from J, the junction kept 17 bases outside the gene matches. Germline V lookup: CDR1 MDHEN, CDR2 SYDVKM.

This clonotype was seen ten or more times. The chain recombines TRBV20-1 with TRBJ2-5; D is ambiguous. V lost 0 bases and J 1 base, leaving 18 bases between the germline ends. Germline CDR1 is DFQATT and CDR2 is SNEGSKA (reference sequence). CDR3 length: 17 amino acids. The CDR3 DNA sequence: TGCAGTGCTAGAGATCCGGCTACCGGAGACCTCCAAGAGACCCAGTACTTC. It specifies CSARDPATGDLQETQYF.

This clonotype has just a few counts. V usage is TRBV7-3 and J usage is TRBJ2-1; 12 positions agree with TRBD2. The V gene's germline CDR1 is SGHTA and CDR2 FQGTGA. With 3 bases clipped from V and 3 bases from J, the junction kept 3 bases outside the gene matches. CDR3 length equals 16 residues. The CDR3 region is CASSFGLAGNYNEQFF. CDR3 nucleotides: TGTGCCAGCAGCTTCGGACTAGCGGGAAACTACAATGAGCAGTTCTTC.

A few counts support this clonotype. The V and J genes are TRBV14 and TRBJ2-1, with 8 bases fitting TRBD1. The CDR3 length is 15 residues. The J segment lost 5 bases and the V segment lost 0 bases, leaving 3 bases of the junction unmatched. The germline gives CDR1 SGHDN, CDR2 FVKESK. As DNA, the CDR3 is TGTGCCAGCAGCCAAGATGGGGACAGGAACAATGAGCAGTTCTTC. It translates to CASSQDGDRNNEQFF.

There are a few counts of this clonotype. The V call is TRBV7-2, the J call TRBJ2-2; TRBD2 might be the D (5 bases). Trimming shortened V by 4 bases and J by 8 bases, and 23 bases separated the two germline ends. CDR1 and CDR2 (germline): SGHTA, FQGNSA. This CDR3 comprises 17 residues. The chain's CDR3 is CASSSPGLSAGGGELFF. As DNA, the CDR3 is TGTGCCAGCAGCTCCCCGGGGTTATCTGCTGGAGGAGGGGAGCTGTTTTTT.

The chain couples TRBV9 to TRBJ2-7; TRBD1 agrees at 7 bases. This CDR3 contains 16 residues. The ends lost 0 bases at V and 0 bases at J; junction bases unmatched: 6. Germline lookup yields CDR1 SGDLS and CDR2 YYNGEE. In DNA, the CDR3 is TGTGCCAGCAGCGTAGGAGAGGACAGGAGCTCCTACGAGCAGTACTTC. Amino acids: CASSVGEDRSSYEQYF.

This clonotype showed up just a few times. This chain links TRBV27 with TRBJ2-2, with 8 bases that match TRBD1. The germline V gene has CDR1 MNHEY and CDR2 SMNVEV (reference sequence). J lost 7 bases, V lost 2 bases, and 3 bases had no gene match. The CDR3 covers 14 residues. CDR3 DNA sequence: TGTGCCAGCAGTTTACCAGGGGGCCTCGGGGAGCTGTTTTTT. It is translated as CASSLPGGLGELFF.

This clonotype was counted at least ten times. The chain uses TRBV7-6 and TRBJ2-7; TRBD2 matches 8 bases. Trimming cost V 2 bases and J 4 bases; bases outside gene matches: 13. Germline CDR1 SGHVS, CDR2 FNYEAQ. The CDR3 runs 17 residues. CDR3 sequence (DNA): TGTGCCAGCAGCTTAAGATCAGGCGGGAGGACCTCGTACGAGCAGTACTTC. Residues: CASSLRSGGRTSYEQYF.

This clonotype was counted between two and nine times. The rearrangement links TRBV27 to TRBJ2-7; D call uncertain. V lost 4 bases to trimming and J lost 2 bases, with 9 bases between them. The germline CDR1 and CDR2 sequences are MNHEY and SMNVEV (reference sequence). The CDR3 runs 13 residues. CDR3 loop: CASSYKLTYEQYF. CDR3 DNA sequence: TGTGCCAGCAGTTATAAACTTACCTACGAGCAGTACTTC.

V is TRBV19 and J is TRBJ2-7; weak D call: TRBD2 (8 bases). Trimming left V 6 bases short and J 2 bases short, with 23 bases between. The CDR3 has 17 residues. Germline CDR1 reads LNHDA; CDR2 reads SQIVND (reference sequence). CDR3 DNA sequence: TGTGCCAGTAGCCCTCGGGGGGGGGACAGTCGAACCTACGAGCAGTACTTC. Amino acids: CASSPRGGDSRTYEQYF.

This clonotype was seen repeatedly, ten times or more. The chain couples TRBV12-3 or TRBV12-4 to TRBJ2-5; possibly TRBD1 or TRBD2 for D (5 bases each). The V gene lost 5 bases and the J gene lost 1 base, with 11 bases spanning the gap. The CDR3 runs 14 residues. CDR3 amino acids: CASSVYGGQETQYF. CDR3 nucleotide sequence: TGTGCCAGCAGTGTATATGGGGGCCAAGAGACCCAGTACTTC.

The J gene is TRBJ1-2, the V gene TRBV28; 8 bases align to TRBD1. This CDR3 has 15 amino acids. Trimming removed 5 bases from V and 5 bases from J; junction bases left unmatched: 10. Germline V CDR1 and CDR2: MDHEN, SYDVKM. The CDR3 nucleotides read TGTGCCAGCAGTAAAACCGGGACAGGTCTATATGGCTACACCTTC. It translates to CASSKTGTGLYGYTF.

This clonotype was seen at least ten times. The chain uses TRBV20-1 and TRBJ2-1; tentative D call: TRBD2 (6 bases). This CDR3 has 16 residues. Germline V gene lookup returns CDR1 DFQATT and CDR2 SNEGSKA (reference sequence). Trimming took 2 bases from V and 0 from J, leaving 14 bases between them. The chain's CDR3 is CSARSSVQSSYNEQFF. The DNA of the CDR3 is TGCAGTGCTAGATCTAGCGTTCAGAGCTCCTACAATGAGCAGTTCTTC.

The chain couples TRBV13 to TRBJ2-5; 13 nucleotides align to TRBD2. The CDR3 spans 16 residues. V lost 5 bases to trimming and J lost 5 bases; unmatched junction nucleotides: 8. Germline CDR1 PRHDT, CDR2 FYEKMQ (reference sequence). CDR3 region: CASSLRTSGRWETQYF. The CDR3 bases are TGTGCCAGCAGCCTGCGGACTAGCGGGAGATGGGAGACCCAGTACTTC. Together with reference TRBV13 and TRBJ2-5, the CDR3 gives the full variable domain: AAGVIQSPRHLIKEKRETATLKCYPIPRHDTVYWYQQGPGQDPQFLISFYEKMQSDKGSIPDRFSAQQFSDYHSELNMSSLELGDSALYFCASSLRTSGRWETQYFGPGTRLLVL.

On this clonotype itself: One end of the junction is discordant with germline, which a read error may explain. This sequence joins TRBV7-9 and TRBJ2-2; D might be TRBD1 or TRBD2, each matching 5 bases. Germline V gene sequence: CDR1 SEHNR, CDR2 FQNEAQ (reference sequence). The CDR3 extends over 19 amino acids. The CDR3 is CASSLGKLSRDPHTGELFF. The CDR3 DNA reads TGTGCTAGCAGCTTAGGGAAACTCTCCCGGGACCCCCACACCGGGGAGCTGTTTTTT.

This clonotype was found a few times. The chain carries TRBV27 and TRBJ2-7; unclear D gene. Trimming left V 3 bases short and J 3 bases short, with 9 bases between. The CDR3 sequence is 13 residues long. The V gene's germline CDR1 is MNHEY and CDR2 SMNVEV (reference sequence). The CDR3 reads CASSFGVGYEQYF. CDR3 DNA sequence: TGTGCCAGCAGTTTTGGGGTAGGCTACGAGCAGTACTTC.

In the case of this clonotype: At one of its ends the junction is not consistent with the germline gene, which may arise from a read error. The gene calls are TRBV20-1 and TRBJ2-7; possible D gene TRBD2, 6 bases. Germline CDR1 DFQATT, CDR2 SNEGSKA (reference sequence). The CDR3 is made up of 14 amino acids. CDR3 nucleotides: TGCAGTGCTAGCGGGGGATCTAGCTCCTGCGAGCAGTACTTC. Translation gives CSASGGSSSCEQYF.

This clonotype was seen ten or more times. The chain recombines TRBV28 with TRBJ2-7, with unresolved D. CDR1 MDHEN and CDR2 SYDVKM come from the germline V gene. Trimming took 3 bases from V and 7 from J, leaving 7 bases between them. The CDR3 is 11 residues long. CDR3 in DNA: TGTGCCAGCAGTTTTTCCGGGGAGCAGTACTTC. The encoded protein is CASSFSGEQYF. The variable domain in full, completed from reference TRBV28 and TRBJ2-7, reads DVKVTQSSRYLVKRTGEKVFLECVQDMDHENMFWYRQDPGLGLRLIYFSYDVKMKEKGDIPEGYSVSREKKERFSLILESASTNQTSMYLCASSFSGEQYFGPGTRLTVT.

The V call is TRBV29-1, the J call TRBJ2-7; 7 nucleotides agree with TRBD1. The CDR3 totals 12 residues. CDR1 and CDR2 from the germline V gene are SQVTM and ANQGSEA. J was trimmed by 5 bases and V by 4 bases; bases with no gene match: 5. CDR3 nucleotide sequence: TGCAGCGTTGTAGGGGACAGCCACGAGCAGTACTTC. Its translation: CSVVGDSHEQYF.

The V and J genes are TRBV24-1 and TRBJ2-7; tentatively, D is TRBD1 (6 bases). Germline V gene data show CDR1 as KGHDR and CDR2 as SFDVKD. This CDR3 is built from 16 residues. The V end lost 4 bases, the J end lost 2 bases, and 17 bases lay between the germline ends. This CDR3 is CATSDPTGAGAYEQYF. CDR3 in DNA: TGTGCCACCAGTGACCCGACAGGAGCCGGGGCCTACGAGCAGTACTTC.

This clonotype was observed at least ten times. This rearrangement joins TRBV24-1 to TRBJ1-4; no definite D call. The CDR3 spans 17 residues. V was pared by 4 bases and J by 8 bases, with 22 bases between. Germline CDR1 reads KGHDR; CDR2 reads SFDVKD. CDR3 sequence reads: CATSDPSDGYGGEKLFF. CDR3 sequence (DNA): TGTGCCACCAGTGACCCTTCGGACGGGTATGGCGGGGAAAAACTGTTTTTT.

This clonotype was picked up many times. The genes are TRBV12-3 or TRBV12-4 and TRBJ1-6; D is possibly TRBD1 (5 bases). The length of the CDR3 is 14 residues. The germline V and J ends were trimmed by 1 base and 10 bases, with 11 bases remaining between them. Here the CDR3 reads CASSLDGGGSPLHF. CDR3 DNA: TGTGCCAGCAGTTTAGATGGGGGTGGGTCACCCCTCCACTTT.

This clonotype was picked up many times. The CDR3 DNA is TGTGCCAGCGGCCTGTTACAGGGCCCCTTGGGCAATGAGCAGTTCTTC. This translates into CASGLLQGPLGNEQFF. The rearrangement joins TRBV27 to TRBJ2-1, with D perhaps matching TRBD1 (6 bases). Germline CDR1 reads MNHEY; CDR2 reads SMNVEV (reference sequence). Trimming cost V 8 bases and J 6 bases, with 23 bases left between them. This CDR3 has 16 residues.

This clonotype was detected a few times. The J gene is TRBJ2-7, the V gene TRBV20-1, with D hard to call. The CDR3 totals 12 residues. V shed 6 bases and J shed 3 bases, with 12 bases lying between them. Germline lookup yields CDR1 DFQATT and CDR2 SNEGSKA (reference sequence). The chain's CDR3 is CSARVEHYEQYF. In DNA form, the CDR3 reads TGCAGTGCCCGAGTGGAGCACTACGAGCAGTACTTC.

The CDR3 loop reads CASSLAAGSNEKLFF. Written as DNA, the CDR3 is TGCGCCAGCAGCTTGGCGGCAGGATCAAATGAAAAACTGTTTTTT. The chain is built from TRBV5-1 and TRBJ1-4; D remains unclear. The CDR3 loop spans 15 amino acids. Trimming shortened V by 0 bases and J by 5 bases, and 11 bases separated the two germline ends. CDR1 and CDR2 from the germline V gene are SGHRS and YFSETQ.

This clonotype has a count of ten or more. This sequence joins TRBV7-9 and TRBJ1-1, with 7 bases that match TRBD1. V gave up 6 bases and J gave up 4 bases; unmatched junction bases: 8. CDR1 is SEHNR, CDR2 FQNEAQ, per germline (reference sequence). This CDR3 has 14 residues. The CDR3 here is CASRVSGGSTEAFF. CDR3 in DNA: TGTGCCAGCAGAGTCTCAGGGGGGAGCACTGAAGCTTTCTTT.